These 25 T cell receptor beta chains share one sample of origin, sequenced in a study of blood T cells in healthy people across ages. Combining a sample-barcoded 5' primer with a J-beta primer mix, a second PCR ran for roughly 7 to 12 cycles. TCRdb reanalysed the 5' RACE reads using MiXCR and keeps one entry per CDR3 protein. The sample includes 910,000 or so distinct CDR3 sequences, roughly 51% of them seen just once. Sequencing was done on a sample of blood. Receptors originate from a woman aged 60-75 years in good health.

This clonotype has just a few counts. The chain uses TRBV29-1 and TRBJ1-2; perhaps TRBD1 as D (6 bases). This CDR3 comprises 13 residues. The V gene's germline CDR1 is SQVTM and CDR2 ANQGSEA. Trimming cost V 5 bases and J 0 bases, with 10 bases left between them. CDR3 region: CSVTGTTNYGYTF. CDR3 nucleotides: TGCAGCGTTACAGGGACAACTAACTATGGCTACACCTTC.

The V gene is TRBV7-6, the J gene TRBJ2-7; 11 nucleotides match TRBD2. The junction had 9 bases not matched to a gene; V was cut back by 5 bases and J by 9 bases. The CDR3 is made up of 14 amino acids. Germline CDR1 SGHVS, CDR2 FNYEAQ. The CDR3 loop is CASSRGLAEGRQYF. The CDR3 DNA reads as TGTGCCAGCAGCAGGGGACTAGCGGAGGGGAGGCAGTACTTC.

The chain carries TRBV20-1 and TRBJ2-5; the D gene could be TRBD1 or TRBD2 (5 bases each). Trimming took off 0 bases at V and 7 bases at J, with 15 bases between the two ends. This CDR3 spans 14 amino acids. Germline CDR1 DFQATT, CDR2 SNEGSKA (reference sequence). CDR3 coding DNA: TGCAGTGCTAGAGAGGGGGTGCCCACGGGGACCCAGTACTTC. Its translation: CSAREGVPTGTQYF.

This clonotype was seen a handful of times. The chain carries TRBV20-1 and TRBJ2-1; TRBD2 is a possible D gene (5 bases). This CDR3 spans 13 amino acids. V dropped 2 bases and J dropped 8 bases, with 13 bases sitting between them. CDR1 and CDR2 from the germline V gene are DFQATT and SNEGSKA (reference sequence). The CDR3 nucleotides are TGCAGTGCTAGACCAGACTTGAGGGATGAGCAGTTCTTC. Encoded protein: CSARPDLRDEQFF.

The chain joins TRBV6-2 or TRBV6-3 to TRBJ2-5, with D possibly matching TRBD1 (5 bases). Germline values: CDR1 MNHEY, CDR2 SVGEGT. The CDR3 spans 16 residues. Trimming took 6 bases from V and 3 from J, leaving 20 bases between them. CDR3 coding DNA: TGTGCCAGCAGACAGAGACAGACCCGAACGAAAGAGACCCAGTACTTC. Its translation is CASRQRQTRTKETQYF.

This clonotype was recorded at least ten times. V and J are TRBV29-1 and TRBJ2-3; D not resolved. This CDR3 is built from 10 residues. Germline V gene lookup returns CDR1 SQVTM and CDR2 ANQGSEA. Deletions cut 4 bases from V and 6 bases from J, with 5 bases between. The CDR3 region is CSVGPDTQYF. CDR3 bases: TGCAGCGTTGGTCCGGATACGCAGTATTTT.

V usage is TRBV3-1 and J usage is TRBJ2-1; D gene unclear. This CDR3 spans 17 amino acids. V was clipped by 0 bases and J by 0 bases, with 12 bases between them. From germline, CDR1 is LGHDT and CDR2 YNNKEL (reference sequence). This CDR3 reads CASSQDFGPSSYNEQFF. CDR3 coding DNA: TGTGCCAGCAGCCAAGATTTCGGTCCCAGCTCCTACAATGAGCAGTTCTTC.

This chain uses TRBV7-8 with TRBJ2-3, with no clear D. The germline V gene has CDR1 SGHVS and CDR2 FQNEAQ. The CDR3 totals 15 residues. The germline V and J ends were trimmed by 3 bases and 4 bases, with 14 bases remaining between them. The CDR3 sequence is CASSFLSSRADTQYF. CDR3 nucleotide sequence: TGTGCCAGCAGCTTTCTCTCCTCACGAGCAGATACGCAGTATTTT.

The chain is built from TRBV6-2 or TRBV6-3 and TRBJ2-5; 8 bases line up with TRBD2. With 5 bases clipped from V and 2 bases from J, the junction kept 7 bases outside the gene matches. The CDR3 is 15 amino acids. Germline loops: CDR1 MNHEY, CDR2 SVGEGT. As DNA, the CDR3 is TGTGCCAGCAGTCCTCTAGCGGGCTCACAAGAGACCCAGTACTTC. Residues: CASSPLAGSQETQYF.

The V gene is TRBV4-1, the J gene TRBJ1-4; D unresolved. V was shortened by 1 base and J by 3 bases, with 12 bases between the two germline ends. CDR3 length equals 16 residues. The germline V gene encodes CDR1 MGHRA and CDR2 YSYEKL. CDR3 amino acids: CASSQAKRGPNEKLFF. The CDR3 DNA reads TGCGCCAGCAGCCAAGCTAAGCGAGGACCTAATGAAAAACTGTTTTTT.

The chain has TRBV7-2 and TRBJ2-3, with TRBD1 matching 7 bases. Germline assignment: CDR1 SGHTA and CDR2 FQGNSA. V was clipped by 1 base and J by 0 bases; unmatched bases: 7. This CDR3 comprises 17 residues. The CDR3 nucleotides read TGTGCCAGCAGCTTAGAAAGGGGGCGGTCTAGCACAGATACGCAGTATTTT. Amino acids: CASSLERGRSSTDTQYF.

The chain is built from TRBV10-3 and TRBJ2-5, with D perhaps being TRBD1 or TRBD2 (5 bases each). Germline values: CDR1 ENHRY, CDR2 SYGVKD. V lost 6 bases and J lost 4, with 18 bases in between. The CDR3 totals 15 residues. CDR3 DNA sequence: TGTGCCATCAGCAGGGACGGAAAACTCGGAGAGACCCAGTACTTC. Protein product: CAISRDGKLGETQYF.

The V call is TRBV7-2, the J call TRBJ1-2; 7 bases match TRBD1. Trimming took 5 bases from V and 5 from J; bases not matched to a gene: 17. Germline loops: CDR1 SGHTA, CDR2 FQGNSA. The CDR3 is 17 residues long. CDR3 protein: CASSPGGGRMGAYGYTF. CDR3 sequence (DNA): TGTGCCAGCAGCCCAGGGGGGGGAAGAATGGGAGCGTATGGCTACACCTTC.

The sample holds many counts of this clonotype. The chain is built from TRBV5-1 and TRBJ1-1; perhaps TRBD1 as D (6 bases). Between the trimmed V and J ends, which lost 7 bases and 4 bases, there was a span of 14 bases. The CDR3 totals 13 residues. CDR1 is SGHRS, CDR2 YFSETQ, per germline. The CDR3 region has the DNA TGCGCCAGCTCTCCCCCGGACAGCACTGAAGCTTTCTTT. Amino acid sequence: CASSPPDSTEAFF.

This clonotype was counted between two and nine times. The V gene is TRBV7-2, the J gene TRBJ2-1, with 7 bases lining up with TRBD2. After removal of 5 bases from V and 7 bases from J, the junction contained 14 bases not matched to a gene. CDR3 length: 16 amino acids. The germline V gene has CDR1 SGHTA and CDR2 FQGNSA. CDR3: CASSPDLSGIGNEQFF. The CDR3 bases are TGTGCCAGCAGCCCCGACTTGAGCGGGATAGGTAATGAGCAGTTCTTC.

The chain couples TRBV2 to TRBJ2-3; 12 bases agree with TRBD2. The V gene end was trimmed by 5 bases and the J gene end by 4 bases; junction bases not matched to a gene: 4. The CDR3 loop spans 15 amino acids. Germline V lookup: CDR1 SNHLY, CDR2 FYNNEI. As DNA, the CDR3 is TGTGCCAGCAGTCGGAGGACTAGCGGGGCAGATACGCAGTATTTT. Translation: CASSRRTSGADTQYF.

For the CDR3, the DNA is TGCAGTGCCCTAAAGGGACTAGCGGGAGAGACCCAGTACTTC. Its protein is CSALKGLAGETQYF. V gene TRBV20-1 combines with J gene TRBJ2-5; 12 bases match TRBD2. The junction had 6 bases not matched to a gene; V was cut back by 6 bases and J by 4 bases. The CDR3 is 14 amino acids. Germline CDR1 is DFQATT and CDR2 is SNEGSKA (reference sequence).

This clonotype has a handful of counts. This sequence joins TRBV15 and TRBJ2-4; no clear D gene. Gene TRBJ2-7 matches the end of the DNA better, so the J call may be wrong. Germline V gives CDR1 LNHNV, CDR2 YYDKDF (reference sequence). There are 13 residues in the CDR3. Here the CDR3 reads CATSTWSLNEQYF. The CDR3 coding sequence is TGTGCCACCAGCACATGGAGCCTTAACGAGCAGTACTTC.

The rearrangement links TRBV12-3 or TRBV12-4 to TRBJ2-1, with 9 bases identical to TRBD2. Unmatched junction bases numbered 13, after V lost 4 bases and J lost 6 bases. This CDR3 has 17 amino acids. CDR3 coding DNA: TGTGCCAGCAGTTCCCGGCCGGGAGCGGGAGGATTCAATGAGCAGTTCTTC. Protein sequence: CASSSRPGAGGFNEQFF.

V is TRBV12-3 or TRBV12-4 and J is TRBJ1-5; D gene ambiguous. V dropped 3 bases and J dropped 0 bases, with 9 bases sitting between them. The CDR3 loop spans 15 amino acids. The chain's CDR3 is CASSLRADSNQPQHF. The DNA for the CDR3 is TGTGCCAGCAGTTTGCGGGCAGATAGCAATCAGCCCCAGCATTTT.

The V gene is TRBV4-1, the J gene TRBJ2-7; D remains ambiguous. The germline V gene encodes CDR1 MGHRA and CDR2 YSYEKL. The CDR3 covers 18 residues. Trimming left V 0 bases short and J 2 bases short, with 20 bases between. This CDR3 is CASSQEIQGRAATYEQYF. The CDR3 DNA reads TGCGCCAGCAGCCAAGAGATCCAAGGAAGGGCTGCTACCTACGAGCAGTACTTC.

This chain connects TRBV2 to TRBJ2-4; 9 nucleotides agree with TRBD2. The CDR3 covers 16 residues. Unmatched junction bases numbered 7, after V lost 4 bases and J lost 3 bases. Germline values: CDR1 SNHLY, CDR2 FYNNEI. The CDR3 DNA follows: TGTGCCAGCAGTGGTAGCGGGAGCTGGGGCAAAAACATTCAGTACTTC. Its translation: CASSGSGSWGKNIQYF.

This clonotype was recorded a few times. The chain links TRBV14 to TRBJ2-3; no firm D call. V was shortened by 3 bases and J by 2 bases, with 9 bases between the two germline ends. Germline CDR1 reads SGHDN; CDR2 reads FVKESK. This CDR3 is 14 amino acids long. The CDR3 sequence: CASSHGYTTDTQYF. The CDR3 bases are TGTGCCAGCAGCCACGGCTACACCACAGATACGCAGTATTTT.

This chain connects TRBV7-2 to TRBJ2-1; 7 bases map to TRBD2. Trimming at V came to 6 bases and at J to 10 bases, leaving 18 bases not matched to a gene. The CDR3 runs 16 residues. CDR1 is SGHTA and CDR2 is FQGNSA in the germline V gene. CDR3 bases: TGTGCCAGCAGGCCCCGGGGGGTAAAGCCCTCCTACGAGCAGTTCTTC. This encodes CASRPRGVKPSYEQFF. The full variable domain, with the rest looked up from reference TRBV7-2 and TRBJ2-1, is GAGVSQSPSNKVTEKGKDVELRCDPISGHTALYWYRQSLGQGLEFLIYFQGNSAPDKSGLPSDRFSAERTGGSVSTLTIQRTQQEDSAVYLCASRPRGVKPSYEQFFGPGTRLTVL.

This clonotype was detected only a few times. This chain's CDR3 is CASSDDRNYGYTF. CDR3 nucleotide sequence: TGTGCCAGCAGTGACGACAGGAACTATGGCTACACCTTC. The V and J genes are TRBV2 and TRBJ1-2, with D perhaps matching TRBD1 (6 bases). Between the trimmed V and J ends, which lost 3 bases and 2 bases, there was a span of 7 bases. This CDR3 spans 13 amino acids. Germline CDR1 reads SNHLY; CDR2 reads FYNNEI.